Described below is a single T cell receptor beta chain sequence and its context. The antigen is undetermined. The CDR3 extends over 12 amino acids. V was pared by 4 bases and J by 3 bases, with 7 bases between. The V gene's germline CDR1 is MNHNS and CDR2 SASEGT. Method: immunoSEQ multiplex PCR; TCRdb's copy keeps in-frame clones and lacks some. The data show over 1.5 million clones, 95% to 99% seen once. This sample was taken from a study of shared clonotypes between healthy human individuals. Study details: Donor composition was a couple of women and a few men, aged 18 to 49.

Whole-study findings and limits: Non-shared clonotypes displayed generation probabilities falling below those of clonotypes present in all four donors.

Donors comprised only Caucasian adults living in Nashville, Tennessee. The source material was naive CD4+ T cells sorted from blood. As to subset: CD45RA+ positively selected. The chain is built from TRBV6-1 and TRBJ2-7; D possibly corresponds to TRBD1 (5 bases). The source of this sequence is a man aged 25-45 years in good health. The CDR3 protein is CASSGQNYEQYF. The CDR3 DNA reads as TGTGCCAGCAGTGGACAGAACTACGAGCAGTACTTC.